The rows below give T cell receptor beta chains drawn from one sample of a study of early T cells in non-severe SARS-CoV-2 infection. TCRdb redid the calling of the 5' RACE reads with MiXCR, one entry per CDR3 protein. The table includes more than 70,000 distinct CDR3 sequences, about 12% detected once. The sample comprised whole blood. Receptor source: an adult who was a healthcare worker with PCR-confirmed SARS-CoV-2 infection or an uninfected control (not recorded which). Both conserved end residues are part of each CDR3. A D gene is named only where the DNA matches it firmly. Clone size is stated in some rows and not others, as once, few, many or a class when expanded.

cdr3_nt: TGTGCCAGCAGCCCCCACATGACAGGGACCGACGCTTTCTTT; cdr3_aa: CASSPHMTGTDAFF; d_call: TRBD1; cdr3_length: 14; j_call: TRBJ1-1; v_call: TRBV7-2; clone_size: .
cdr3_nt: TGCGCCAGCTTAAAGGACATTTCGAACACCGGGGAGCTGTTTTTT; cdr3_aa: CASLKDISNTGELFF; d_call: .; cdr3_length: 15; j_call: TRBJ2-2; v_call: TRBV5-1; clone_size: few
cdr3_nt: TGCAGCGCTTGGGCCTCTTACATTAACGAGCAGTACTTC; cdr3_aa: CSAWASYINEQYF; d_call: .; cdr3_length: 13; j_call: TRBJ2-7; v_call: TRBV29-1; clone_size: few
cdr3_nt: TGCAGCGTTCGGACAGATAAGAACACTGAAGCTTTCTTT; cdr3_aa: CSVRTDKNTEAFF; d_call: .; cdr3_length: 13; j_call: TRBJ1-1; v_call: TRBV29-1; clone_size: few
cdr3_nt: TGTGCCAGCAGTTACTCGCAGAACACTGAAGCTTTCTTT; cdr3_aa: CASSYSQNTEAFF; d_call: .; cdr3_length: 13; j_call: TRBJ1-1; v_call: TRBV6-6; clone_size: .
cdr3_nt: TGCAGCGTTAATCAGGGGGCGAACTCTGGCTACACCTTC; cdr3_aa: CSVNQGANSGYTF; d_call: TRBD1; cdr3_length: 13; j_call: TRBJ1-2; v_call: TRBV29-1; clone_size: few
cdr3_nt: TGTGCTAGCGCCAAGGTGGTGACGGGAGCGGGCAATGAGCAGTTCTTC; cdr3_aa: CASAKVVTGAGNEQFF; d_call: .; cdr3_length: 16; j_call: TRBJ2-1; v_call: TRBV12-5; clone_size: few
cdr3_nt: TGCAGCGTTGAAGGGACTAGCGGGATCGGCACCGGGGAGCTGTTTTTT; cdr3_aa: CSVEGTSGIGTGELFF; d_call: TRBD2; cdr3_length: 16; j_call: TRBJ2-2; v_call: TRBV29-1; clone_size: .
cdr3_nt: TGTGCCAGCAGTTACGGCGGGGCTGTCACAGATACGCAGTATTTT; cdr3_aa: CASSYGGAVTDTQYF; d_call: .; cdr3_length: 15; j_call: TRBJ2-3; v_call: TRBV6-6; clone_size: few
cdr3_nt: TGTGCCAGCGTCCTAGCGGGGACCCAAGAGACCCAGTACTTC; cdr3_aa: CASVLAGTQETQYF; d_call: TRBD2; cdr3_length: 14; j_call: TRBJ2-5; v_call: TRBV6-6; clone_size: many
cdr3_nt: TGTGCCAGCAGCCAAGGGGCAGACAATTCACCCCTCCACTTT; cdr3_aa: CASSQGADNSPLHF; d_call: .; cdr3_length: 14; j_call: TRBJ1-6; v_call: TRBV3-1; clone_size: few
cdr3_nt: TGTGCCAGCAGCTTGGGAAGGGGACCTGATAGCAATCAGCCCCAGCATTTT; cdr3_aa: CASSLGRGPDSNQPQHF; d_call: .; cdr3_length: 17; j_call: TRBJ1-5; v_call: TRBV5-6; clone_size: .
cdr3_nt: TGCAGCGCATCCCTCGGACGGGCTGAAAAACTGTTTTTT; cdr3_aa: CSASLGRAEKLFF; d_call: .; cdr3_length: 13; j_call: TRBJ1-4; v_call: TRBV29-1; clone_size: few
cdr3_nt: TGTGCCAGCGGTAGCTTTGGCTACACCTTC; cdr3_aa: CASGSFGYTF; d_call: .; cdr3_length: 10; j_call: TRBJ1-2; v_call: TRBV7-9; clone_size: few
cdr3_nt: TGTGCCAGCAGCGAAGTCCGGACGCCCCCCCTGACTTTC; cdr3_aa: CASSEVRTPPLTF; d_call: .; cdr3_length: 13; j_call: TRBJ2-6; v_call: TRBV16; clone_size: .
cdr3_nt: TGTGCCAGCAGCTTGTTCGGCGGGAACACCGGGGAGCTGTTTTTT; cdr3_aa: CASSLFGGNTGELFF; d_call: .; cdr3_length: 15; j_call: TRBJ2-2; v_call: TRBV5-6; clone_size: many
cdr3_nt: TGCAGTGCTCCGACAGGGGTCAATTCACCCCTCCACTTT; cdr3_aa: CSAPTGVNSPLHF; d_call: TRBD1; cdr3_length: 13; j_call: TRBJ1-6; v_call: TRBV20-1; clone_size: few
cdr3_nt: TGTGCCAGTAGTATTGTGACAGGGGTTCCTGGGGCCAACGTCCTGACTTTC; cdr3_aa: CASSIVTGVPGANVLTF; d_call: TRBD1; cdr3_length: 17; j_call: TRBJ2-6; v_call: TRBV19; clone_size: few
cdr3_nt: TGCAGCGCGATAGCTGACGGTCGCGAGCAGTACTTC; cdr3_aa: CSAIADGREQYF; d_call: .; cdr3_length: 12; j_call: TRBJ2-7; v_call: TRBV29-1; clone_size: many
cdr3_nt: TGTGCCAGCAGCTGGGGACAGGGGGACACATATGGCTACACCTTC; cdr3_aa: CASSWGQGDTYGYTF; d_call: TRBD1; cdr3_length: 15; j_call: TRBJ1-2; v_call: TRBV7-2; clone_size: many
cdr3_nt: TGTGCCAGCAGCTTAATCCGGGTTCCTGGAAACACCATATATTTT; cdr3_aa: CASSLIRVPGNTIYF; d_call: .; cdr3_length: 15; j_call: TRBJ1-3; v_call: TRBV7-2; clone_size: few
cdr3_nt: TGCGCCAGCAGCTTGGGGGACGGATCCTATGGCTACACCTTC; cdr3_aa: CASSLGDGSYGYTF; d_call: .; cdr3_length: 14; j_call: TRBJ1-2; v_call: TRBV5-1; clone_size: many
cdr3_nt: TGTGCCAGCAGCTTGGGCCGGGTCTGGGACGAGCAGTACTTC; cdr3_aa: CASSLGRVWDEQYF; d_call: .; cdr3_length: 14; j_call: TRBJ2-7; v_call: TRBV5-4; clone_size: many
cdr3_nt: TGCAGTGAAGTAGGCATGAGCTCCTACGAGCAGTACTTC; cdr3_aa: CSEVGMSSYEQYF; d_call: .; cdr3_length: 13; j_call: TRBJ2-7; v_call: TRBV20-1; clone_size: few
cdr3_nt: TGCGCCAGCAGCTCGAAAGGACTAGCATCGTACACCGGGGAGCTGTTTTTT; cdr3_aa: CASSSKGLASYTGELFF; d_call: TRBD2; cdr3_length: 17; j_call: TRBJ2-2; v_call: TRBV5-1; clone_size: .
cdr3_nt: TGTGCCACCAGTGATTGGGGACACCCCTACGAGCAGTACTTC; cdr3_aa: CATSDWGHPYEQYF; d_call: .; cdr3_length: 14; j_call: TRBJ2-7; v_call: TRBV24-1; clone_size: few
cdr3_nt: TGTGCCAGCACCCCTGGGCGGAAGTCAGGCGAGCAGTACTTC; cdr3_aa: CASTPGRKSGEQYF; d_call: .; cdr3_length: 14; j_call: TRBJ2-7; v_call: TRBV7-6; clone_size: few
cdr3_nt: TGCAGTGCTAGAGATCTGAGGACAGGGAATCAGCCCCAGCATTTT; cdr3_aa: CSARDLRTGNQPQHF; d_call: TRBD1; cdr3_length: 15; j_call: TRBJ1-5; v_call: TRBV20-1; clone_size: few
cdr3_nt: TGTGCCAGCAGTTTAGGTGCTAGCGCCTTTTGGAATGAGCAGTTCTTC; cdr3_aa: CASSLGASAFWNEQFF; d_call: .; cdr3_length: 16; j_call: TRBJ2-1; v_call: TRBV28; clone_size: few
cdr3_nt: TGCAGCGTTGAGGGAGGGACGGTTGGAAACACCATATATTTT; cdr3_aa: CSVEGGTVGNTIYF; d_call: .; cdr3_length: 14; j_call: TRBJ1-3; v_call: TRBV29-1; clone_size: few
cdr3_nt: TGTGCCAGCAGCTTTAAAGAGACCCAGTACTTC; cdr3_aa: CASSFKETQYF; d_call: .; cdr3_length: 11; j_call: TRBJ2-5; v_call: TRBV7-2; clone_size: many
cdr3_nt: TGCAGCGTCCGGACAGGGAGGACCTACTACGAGCAGTACTTC; cdr3_aa: CSVRTGRTYYEQYF; d_call: TRBD1; cdr3_length: 14; j_call: TRBJ2-7; v_call: TRBV29-1; clone_size: few
cdr3_nt: TGCAGTGCTAGAGATATAACGAGCTATGGCTACACCTTC; cdr3_aa: CSARDITSYGYTF; d_call: .; cdr3_length: 13; j_call: TRBJ1-2; v_call: TRBV20-1; clone_size: few